This is a list of T cell receptor beta chains from one sample in a study of CD8 T cells in Susac syndrome. TCRdb reanalysed the immunoSEQ multiplex PCR reads using MiXCR and keeps one entry per CDR3 protein. The repertoire consists of 250,000 to 300,000 distinct CDR3 sequences, with around 84% occurring once and the leading ten covering about 0.11%. The sample comprised CD8+ T cells from PBMCs. Receptors were obtained from a human donor with multiple sclerosis. Each CDR3 is given with its conserved first and last residue. The D gene is left open where the match is weak. Clone size appears in some rows only: once, few, many, or a class for an expanded clone.

abundance | j_gene | d_gene | v_gene | CDR3nt | CDR3aa
. | TRBJ1-5 | . | TRBV15 | TGTGCCACCAGCAGAGACCGGGCCTCCGGTAATCAGCCCCAGCATTTT | CATSRDRASGNQPQHF
. | TRBJ1-2 | TRBD1 | TRBV6-1 | TGTGCCAGCAGTAACAGGGGTCGGAACTATGGCTACACCTTC | CASSNRGRNYGYTF
few | TRBJ1-2 | TRBD1 | TRBV6-1 | TGTGCCAGCAGCCCGGGACAGCTAGATGGCTACACCTTC | CASSPGQLDGYTF
. | TRBJ2-2 | . | TRBV30 | TGTGCCTTTACGAGCGGTGGCACCGGGGAGCTGTTTTTT | CAFTSGGTGELFF
once | TRBJ2-5 | . | TRBV4-1 | TGCGCCAGCAGCCAAGTGGACCGCTTGGCGACCCAGTACTTC | CASSQVDRLATQYF
. | TRBJ2-3 | TRBD2 | TRBV27 | TGTGCCAGCAGTTTAAATAGAGCTAGCGGGACTACAGATACGCAGTATTTT | CASSLNRASGTTDTQYF
few | TRBJ2-5 | TRBD2 | TRBV6-1 | TGTGCCAGCAGCCAAGCGGGAGTTAGGCAGACCCAGTACTTC | CASSQAGVRQTQYF
. | TRBJ1-1 | TRBD1 | TRBV2 | TGTGCCAGCAGTTTAGGACAGGGGTTGAACACTGAAGCTTTCTTT | CASSLGQGLNTEAFF
. | TRBJ2-3 | TRBD2 | TRBV12-3/TRBV12-4 | TGTGCCAGCACTATACTAGCGGGAGAACGTCCAGATACGCAGTATTTT | CASTILAGERPDTQYF
few | TRBJ2-7 | TRBD2 | TRBV10-3 | TGTGCCATCAGCGATGGTACTAGCGGAATCTACGAGCAGTACTTC | CAISDGTSGIYEQYF
. | TRBJ2-5 | . | TRBV7-9 | TGTGCCAGCAGCTTAGCTTGGGGAAACCAAGAGACCCAGTACTTC | CASSLAWGNQETQYF
. | TRBJ2-3 | . | TRBV6-5 | TGTGCCAGCAGTTCCCCTCGGGGCGAGGATACGCAGTATTTT | CASSSPRGEDTQYF
. | TRBJ2-7 | . | TRBV28 | TGTGCCAGCATGGAAATCAGCAGGAATACCTACGAGCAGTACTTC | CASMEISRNTYEQYF
. | TRBJ2-2 | TRBD1 | TRBV5-1 | TGCGCCAGCAGCTTGGCCCTCAGGGCAGGGGGCAAGGCCGGGGAGCTGTTTTTT | CASSLALRAGGKAGELFF
. | TRBJ2-1 | TRBD2 | TRBV28 | TGTGCCAGCGGGTCTCTAGGGACTAGCGGGTACAATGAGCAGTTCTTC | CASGSLGTSGYNEQFF
. | TRBJ2-3 | . | TRBV15 | TGTGCCACCAGCAGATCCTCGGGACCGAGCCGCACAGATACGCAGTATTTT | CATSRSSGPSRTDTQYF
. | TRBJ2-1 | TRBD2 | TRBV9 | TGTGCCAGCAGCGGCCGTCCTAGCGGGATCTCCTACAATGAGCAGTTCTTC | CASSGRPSGISYNEQFF
. | TRBJ2-2 | . | TRBV27 | TGTGCCAGCAGTTTAGGGGTTTTCAACACCGGGGAGCTGTTTTTT | CASSLGVFNTGELFF
. | TRBJ2-3 | TRBD1 | TRBV27 | TGTGCCAGCAGTTTAGGCCAGGGGGTGGGAGTAGATACGCAGTATTTT | CASSLGQGVGVDTQYF
once | TRBJ1-1 | TRBD1 | TRBV5-1 | TGCGCCAGCAGCTACGGGACAGGGGGCCGGGGCACTGAAGCTTTCTTT | CASSYGTGGRGTEAFF
. | TRBJ2-1 | . | TRBV7-9 | TGTGCCAGCAGCTCCCCACACTACAATGAGCAGTTCTTC | CASSSPHYNEQFF
. | TRBJ2-1 | TRBD2 | TRBV3-1 | TGTGCCAGCAGCCAGGAGTCTAGCGGGATTAACAATGAGCAGTTCTTC | CASSQESSGINNEQFF
. | TRBJ2-2 | . | TRBV10-2 | TGCGCCAGCAGTGAGGGAACCGGGGAGCTGTTTTTT | CASSEGTGELFF
. | TRBJ2-1 | TRBD1 | TRBV27 | TGTGCCAGCAGTTTCCGGGACAGACACAATGAGCAGTTCTTC | CASSFRDRHNEQFF
. | TRBJ2-7 | . | TRBV5-6 | TGTGCCAGCAGCTTGGCCGGGCCGCTTGCCTACGAGCAGTACTTC | CASSLAGPLAYEQYF
. | TRBJ2-5 | TRBD2 | TRBV3-1 | TGTGCCAGCAGCTGGACTAGCCGAACATGGGAGACCCAGTACTTC | CASSWTSRTWETQYF
. | TRBJ2-3 | . | TRBV7-9 | TGTGCCAGCAGCTTACCCGATTCCAGGACTTACCTCACAGATACGCAGTATTTT | CASSLPDSRTYLTDTQYF
. | TRBJ2-5 | . | TRBV7-9 | TGTGCCAGCAGCGCGGACGAGACCCAGTACTTC | CASSADETQYF
. | TRBJ1-2 | TRBD1 | TRBV5-6 | TGTGCCAGCAGCCCCGGACAGGGTTTGTCGGGCTACACCTTC | CASSPGQGLSGYTF
. | TRBJ2-1 | . | TRBV29-1 | TGCAGCGTTGGAGGTATAAGCTCCTACAATGAGCAGTTCTTC | CSVGGISSYNEQFF
. | TRBJ1-5 | . | TRBV30 | TGTGCCTGGAGTGTATCGATAGATCAGCCCCAGCATTTT | CAWSVSIDQPQHF
once | TRBJ2-5 | . | TRBV28 | TGTGCCAGCAGCGCACTCCAATGGGGGACCCAGTACTTC | CASSALQWGTQYF
. | TRBJ2-7 | . | TRBV7-9 | TGTGCCAGCAGTCAGGGTTCCTTGGCCTACGAGCAGTACTTC | CASSQGSLAYEQYF
once | TRBJ1-5 | . | TRBV14 | TGTGCCAGCAGTTCCAGTGGGGGTCAGCCCCAGCATTTT | CASSSSGGQPQHF
. | TRBJ2-7 | TRBD2 | TRBV9 | TGTGCCAGCTCCCCCGGGGGGGGGCCGTACGAGCAGTACTTC | CASSPGGGPYEQYF
once | TRBJ2-3 | . | TRBV9 | TGTGCCAGCAGCGTTCAGGGAACTAGCACAGATACGCAGTATTTT | CASSVQGTSTDTQYF
. | TRBJ1-2 | TRBD1 | TRBV2 | TGTGCCAGCTGGGCCGGGACAGGCTATGGCTACACCTTC | CASWAGTGYGYTF
. | TRBJ2-6 | . | TRBV27 | TGTGCCAGCAACAGGGTCGCTGGGGCCAACGTCCTGACTTTC | CASNRVAGANVLTF
. | TRBJ1-2 | . | TRBV7-9 | TGTGCCAGCAGCAAAGGAGTAACTAAGGGCGGGGCGACCTTC | CASSKGVTKGGATF
. | TRBJ2-1 | TRBD2 | TRBV19 | TGTGCCAGTAGTATGGACCTAGCGGGCCTGATGCAGTTCTTC | CASSMDLAGLMQFF
. | TRBJ1-2 | . | TRBV27 | TGTGCCAGCAGTCCCCTTACGGGGTATGGCTACACCTTC | CASSPLTGYGYTF
few | TRBJ2-7 | TRBD2 | TRBV7-2 | TGTGCCAGCAGCTGGCGCGGGAGGTCCGGGGTCTACGAGCAGTACTTC | CASSWRGRSGVYEQYF
. | TRBJ2-5 | . | TRBV6-1 | TGTGCCAGCAGTACCAGACTCCCGCGGCAGACCCAGTACTTC | CASSTRLPRQTQYF
. | TRBJ2-1 | TRBD2 | TRBV25-1 | TGTGCCAGCAGTGTACGGGAGGCTGGCCATGAGCAGTTCTTC | CASSVREAGHEQFF
once | TRBJ1-2 | TRBD1 | TRBV28 | TGTGCCAGCAGTTCGAGGGACAGACTTAACTATGGCTACACCTTC | CASSSRDRLNYGYTF
. | TRBJ1-1 | . | TRBV27 | TGTGCCAGCAGTTTTTGGGGCATGAACACTGAAGCTTTCTTT | CASSFWGMNTEAFF
. | TRBJ2-1 | . | TRBV5-6 | TGTGCCAGCAGCTTGGGGCTAGGGTTCTCCTACAATGAGCAGTTCTTC | CASSLGLGFSYNEQFF
. | TRBJ2-7 | . | TRBV5-4 | TGTGCCAGCAGCCACCCTCGGCGGGCGAACGAGCAGTACTTC | CASSHPRRANEQYF